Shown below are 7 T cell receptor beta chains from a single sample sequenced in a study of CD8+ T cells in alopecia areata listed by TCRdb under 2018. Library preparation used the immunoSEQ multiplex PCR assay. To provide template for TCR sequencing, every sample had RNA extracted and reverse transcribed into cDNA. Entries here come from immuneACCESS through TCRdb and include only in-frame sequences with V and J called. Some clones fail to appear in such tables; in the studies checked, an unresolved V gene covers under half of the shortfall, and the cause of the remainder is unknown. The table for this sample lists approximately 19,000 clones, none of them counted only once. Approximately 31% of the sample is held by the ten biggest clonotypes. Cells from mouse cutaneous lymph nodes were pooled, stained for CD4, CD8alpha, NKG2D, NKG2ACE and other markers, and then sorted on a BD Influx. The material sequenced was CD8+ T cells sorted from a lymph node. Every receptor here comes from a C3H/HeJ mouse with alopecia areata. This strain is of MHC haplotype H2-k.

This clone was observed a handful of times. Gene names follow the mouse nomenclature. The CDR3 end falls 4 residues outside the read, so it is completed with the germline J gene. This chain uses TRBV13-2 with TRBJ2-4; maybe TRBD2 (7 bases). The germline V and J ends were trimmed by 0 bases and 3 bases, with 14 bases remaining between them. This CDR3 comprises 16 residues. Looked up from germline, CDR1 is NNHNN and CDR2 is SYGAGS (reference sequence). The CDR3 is CASGDEGGAPQNTLYF. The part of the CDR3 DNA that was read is TGTGCCAGCGGTGATGAGGGGGGCGCCCCCCAAAAC.

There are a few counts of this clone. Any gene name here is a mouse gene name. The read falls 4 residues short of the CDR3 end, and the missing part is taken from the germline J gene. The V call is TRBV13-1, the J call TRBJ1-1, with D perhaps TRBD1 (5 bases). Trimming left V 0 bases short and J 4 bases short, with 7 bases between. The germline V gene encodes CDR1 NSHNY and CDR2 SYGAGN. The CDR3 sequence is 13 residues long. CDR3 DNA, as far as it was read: TGTGCCAGCAGTGATGCGGGGGGCACA. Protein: CASSDAGGT. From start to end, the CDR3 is CASSDAGGTEVFF.

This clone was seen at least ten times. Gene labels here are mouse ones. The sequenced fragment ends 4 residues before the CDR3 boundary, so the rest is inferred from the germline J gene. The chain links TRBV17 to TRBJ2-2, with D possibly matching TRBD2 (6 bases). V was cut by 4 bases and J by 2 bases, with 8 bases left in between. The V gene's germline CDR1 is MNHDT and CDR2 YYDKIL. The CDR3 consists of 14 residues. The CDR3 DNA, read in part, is TGTGCTAGCAGTACGGGACTTAACACCGGG. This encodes CASSTGLNTG. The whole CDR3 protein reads CASSTGLNTGQLYF.

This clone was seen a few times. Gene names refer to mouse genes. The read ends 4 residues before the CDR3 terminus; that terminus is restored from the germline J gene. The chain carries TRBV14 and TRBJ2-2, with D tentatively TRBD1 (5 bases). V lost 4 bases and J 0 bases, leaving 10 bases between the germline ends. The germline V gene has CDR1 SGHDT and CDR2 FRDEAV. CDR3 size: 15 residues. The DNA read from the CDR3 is TGTGCCAGCAGTCAACAGGCTTCAAACACCGGG. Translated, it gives CASSQQASNTG. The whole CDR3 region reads CASSQQASNTGQLYF.

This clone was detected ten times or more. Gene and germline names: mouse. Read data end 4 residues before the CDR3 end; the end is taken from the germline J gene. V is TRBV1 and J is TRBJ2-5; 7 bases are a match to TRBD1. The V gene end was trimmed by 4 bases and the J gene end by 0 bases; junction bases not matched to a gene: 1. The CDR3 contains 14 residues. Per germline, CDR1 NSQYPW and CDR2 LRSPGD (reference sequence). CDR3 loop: CTCSDRGNQDTQYF. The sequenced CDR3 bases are TGCACCTGCAGTGACAGGGGCAACCAAGAC.

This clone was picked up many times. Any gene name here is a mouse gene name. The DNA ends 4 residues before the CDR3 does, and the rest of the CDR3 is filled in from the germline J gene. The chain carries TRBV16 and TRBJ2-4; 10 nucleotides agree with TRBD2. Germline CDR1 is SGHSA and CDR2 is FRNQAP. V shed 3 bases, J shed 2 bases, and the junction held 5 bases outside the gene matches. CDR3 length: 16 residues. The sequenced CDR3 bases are TGTGCAAGCAGCTTCCTGGGGGGGCGCGATCAAAAC. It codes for CASSFLGGRDQN. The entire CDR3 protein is CASSFLGGRDQNTLYF.

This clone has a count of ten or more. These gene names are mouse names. CDR3 residues: CTCSARDRGLSETLYF. Partial CDR3 DNA: TGCACCTGCAGTGCCCGGGACAGGGGGCTGTCAGAA. The chain links TRBV1 to TRBJ2-3; the match to TRBD1 covers 12 bases. Coverage ceases 4 residues before the CDR3 finishes, and the germline J gene fills in the end. CDR1 is NSQYPW and CDR2 is LRSPGD in the germline V gene (reference sequence). V shed 3 bases and J 4 bases; nucleotides not matched to a gene: 5. The CDR3 length is 16 residues. Using reference TRBV1 and TRBJ2-3 for the parts outside the CDR3, the full variable domain is VTLLEQNPRWRLVPRGQAVNLRCILKNSQYPWMSWYQQDLQKQLQWLFTLRSPGDKEVKSLPGADYLATRVTDTELRLQVANMSQGRTLYCTCSARDRGLSETLYFGSGTRLTVL.